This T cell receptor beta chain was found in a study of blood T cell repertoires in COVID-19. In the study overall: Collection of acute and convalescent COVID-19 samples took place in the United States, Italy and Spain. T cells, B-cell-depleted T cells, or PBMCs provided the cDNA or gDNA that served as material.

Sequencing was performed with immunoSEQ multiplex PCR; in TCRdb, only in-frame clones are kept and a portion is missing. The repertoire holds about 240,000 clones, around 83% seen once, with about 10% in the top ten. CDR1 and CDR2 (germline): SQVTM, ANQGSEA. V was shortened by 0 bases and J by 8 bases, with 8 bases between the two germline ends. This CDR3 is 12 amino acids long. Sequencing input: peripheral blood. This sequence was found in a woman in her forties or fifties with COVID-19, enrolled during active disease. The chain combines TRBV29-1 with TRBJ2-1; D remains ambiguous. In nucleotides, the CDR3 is TGCAGCGTTGAAGATAGCTCGGATGAGCAGTTCTTC. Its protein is CSVEDSSDEQFF.